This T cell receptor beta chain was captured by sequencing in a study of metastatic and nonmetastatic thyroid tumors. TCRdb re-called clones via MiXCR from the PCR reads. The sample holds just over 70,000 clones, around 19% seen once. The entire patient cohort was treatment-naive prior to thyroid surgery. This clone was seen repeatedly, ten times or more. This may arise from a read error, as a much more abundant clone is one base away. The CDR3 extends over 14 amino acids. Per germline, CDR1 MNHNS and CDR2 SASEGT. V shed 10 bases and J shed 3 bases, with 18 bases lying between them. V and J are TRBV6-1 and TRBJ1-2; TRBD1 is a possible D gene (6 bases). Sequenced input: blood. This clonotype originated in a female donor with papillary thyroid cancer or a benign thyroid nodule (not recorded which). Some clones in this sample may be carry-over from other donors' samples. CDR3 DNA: TGTGCCAACAGCCCTTGGGCAGGGGACTATGGCTACACCTTC. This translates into CANSPWAGDYGYTF.